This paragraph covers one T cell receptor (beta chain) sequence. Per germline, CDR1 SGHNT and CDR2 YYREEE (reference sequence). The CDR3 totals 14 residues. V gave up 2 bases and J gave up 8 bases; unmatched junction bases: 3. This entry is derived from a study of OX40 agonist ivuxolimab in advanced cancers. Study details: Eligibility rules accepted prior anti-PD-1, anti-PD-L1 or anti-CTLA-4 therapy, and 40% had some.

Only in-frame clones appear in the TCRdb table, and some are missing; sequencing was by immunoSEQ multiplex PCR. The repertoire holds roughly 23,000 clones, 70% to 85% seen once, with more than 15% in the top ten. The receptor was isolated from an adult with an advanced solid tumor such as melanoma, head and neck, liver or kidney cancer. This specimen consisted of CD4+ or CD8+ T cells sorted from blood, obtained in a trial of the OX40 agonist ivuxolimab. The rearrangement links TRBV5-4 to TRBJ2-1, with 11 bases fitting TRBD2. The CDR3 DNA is TGTGCCAGCAGCTTTAGCGGGGGGGCCTATGAGCAGTTCTTC. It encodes CASSFSGGAYEQFF.